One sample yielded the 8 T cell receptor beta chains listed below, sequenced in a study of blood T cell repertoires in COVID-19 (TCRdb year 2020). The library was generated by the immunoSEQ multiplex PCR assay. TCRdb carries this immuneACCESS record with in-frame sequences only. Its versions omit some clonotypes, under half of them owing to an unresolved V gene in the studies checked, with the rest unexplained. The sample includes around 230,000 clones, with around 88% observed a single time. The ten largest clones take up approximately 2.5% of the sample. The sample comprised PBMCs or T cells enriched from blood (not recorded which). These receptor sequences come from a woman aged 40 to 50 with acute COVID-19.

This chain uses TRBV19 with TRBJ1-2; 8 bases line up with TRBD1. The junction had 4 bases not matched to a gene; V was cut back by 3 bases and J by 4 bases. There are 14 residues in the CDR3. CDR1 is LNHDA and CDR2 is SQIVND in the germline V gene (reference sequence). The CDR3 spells CASSIGQGGYGYTF. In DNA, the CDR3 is TGTGCCAGTAGTATCGGACAGGGCGGCTATGGCTACACCTTC.

This chain's CDR3 is CSVEGQGVALGNEQFF. For the CDR3, the DNA is TGCAGCGTTGAAGGACAGGGGGTCGCGTTGGGCAATGAGCAGTTCTTC. The chain is built from TRBV29-1 and TRBJ2-1; 9 positions agree with TRBD1. In germline, CDR1 is SQVTM, CDR2 ANQGSEA. This CDR3 contains 16 residues. With 1 base clipped from V and 6 bases from J, the junction kept 10 bases outside the gene matches.

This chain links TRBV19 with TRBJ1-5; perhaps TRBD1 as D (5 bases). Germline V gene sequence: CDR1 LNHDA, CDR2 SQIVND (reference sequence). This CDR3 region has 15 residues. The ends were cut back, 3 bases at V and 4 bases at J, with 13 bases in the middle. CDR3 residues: CASSMAQARNQPQHF. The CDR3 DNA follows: TGTGCCAGTAGTATGGCACAGGCCCGAAATCAGCCCCAGCATTTT.

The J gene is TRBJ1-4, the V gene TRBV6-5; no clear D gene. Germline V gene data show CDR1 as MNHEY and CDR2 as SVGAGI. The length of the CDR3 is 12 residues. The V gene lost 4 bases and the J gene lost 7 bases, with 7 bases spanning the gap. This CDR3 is CASSSGPEKLFF. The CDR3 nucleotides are TGTGCCAGCAGTTCGGGTCCTGAAAAACTGTTTTTT.

CDR3 amino acids: CASSLPAVLRGTNEQFF. The CDR3, as DNA: TGTGCCAGCAGTTTACCGGCCGTGCTTCGGGGGACCAATGAGCAGTTCTTC. This rearrangement joins TRBV28 to TRBJ2-1; the D gene is possibly TRBD2 (6 bases). V lost 2 bases and J 6 bases, leaving 20 bases between the germline ends. Germline lookup yields CDR1 MDHEN and CDR2 SYDVKM. This CDR3 has 17 residues.

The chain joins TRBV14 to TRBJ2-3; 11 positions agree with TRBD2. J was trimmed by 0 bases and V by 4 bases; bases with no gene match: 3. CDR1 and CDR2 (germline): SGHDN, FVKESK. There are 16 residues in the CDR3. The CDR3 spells CASSLLAGGSTDTQYF. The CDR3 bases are TGTGCCAGCAGCCTATTAGCGGGAGGGAGCACAGATACGCAGTATTTT.

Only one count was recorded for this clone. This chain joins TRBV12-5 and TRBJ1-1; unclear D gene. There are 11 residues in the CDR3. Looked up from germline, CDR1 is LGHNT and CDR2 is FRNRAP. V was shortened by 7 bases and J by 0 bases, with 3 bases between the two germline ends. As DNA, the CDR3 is TGTGCTAGTGTATTGAACACTGAAGCTTTCTTT. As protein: CASVLNTEAFF.

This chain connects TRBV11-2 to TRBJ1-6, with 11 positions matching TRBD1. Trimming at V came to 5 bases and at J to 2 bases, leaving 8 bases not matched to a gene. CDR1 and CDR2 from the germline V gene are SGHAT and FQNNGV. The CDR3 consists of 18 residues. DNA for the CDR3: TGTGCCAGCAGCGCCGGACAGGGGGCACTGCCCTATAATTCACCCCTCCACTTT. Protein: CASSAGQGALPYNSPLHF.